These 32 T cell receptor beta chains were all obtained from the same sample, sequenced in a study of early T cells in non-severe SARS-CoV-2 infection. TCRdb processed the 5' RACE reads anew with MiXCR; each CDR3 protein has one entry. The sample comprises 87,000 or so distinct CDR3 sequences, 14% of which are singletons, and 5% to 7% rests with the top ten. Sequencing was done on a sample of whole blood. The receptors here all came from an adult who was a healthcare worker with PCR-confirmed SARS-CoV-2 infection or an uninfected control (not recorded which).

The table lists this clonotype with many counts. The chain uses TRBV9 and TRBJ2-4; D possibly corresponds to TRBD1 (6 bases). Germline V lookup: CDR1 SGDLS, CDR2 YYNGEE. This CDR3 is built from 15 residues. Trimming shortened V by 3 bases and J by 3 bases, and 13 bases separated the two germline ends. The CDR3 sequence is CASSATGSLKNIQYF. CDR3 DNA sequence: TGTGCCAGCAGCGCGACAGGTTCCCTCAAAAACATTCAGTACTTC. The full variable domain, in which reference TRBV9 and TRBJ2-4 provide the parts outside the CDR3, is DSGVTQTPKHLITATGQRVTLRCSPRSGDLSVYWYQQSLDQGLQFLIQYYNGEERAKGNILERFSAQQFPDLHSELNLSSLELGDSALYFCASSATGSLKNIQYFGAGTRLSVL.

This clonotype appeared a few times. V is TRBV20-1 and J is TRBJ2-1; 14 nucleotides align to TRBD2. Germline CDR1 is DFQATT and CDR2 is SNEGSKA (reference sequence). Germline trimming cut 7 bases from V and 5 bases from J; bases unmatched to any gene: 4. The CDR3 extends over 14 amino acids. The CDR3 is CSGPTSGGDNEQFF. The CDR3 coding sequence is TGCAGTGGCCCGACTAGCGGGGGGGACAATGAGCAGTTCTTC.

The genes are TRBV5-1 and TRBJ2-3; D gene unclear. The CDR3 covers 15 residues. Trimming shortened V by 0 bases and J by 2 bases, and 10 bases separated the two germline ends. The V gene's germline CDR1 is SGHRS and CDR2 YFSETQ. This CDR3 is CASSLDGPLTDTQYF. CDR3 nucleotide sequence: TGCGCCAGCAGCTTGGACGGACCGCTCACAGATACGCAGTATTTT.

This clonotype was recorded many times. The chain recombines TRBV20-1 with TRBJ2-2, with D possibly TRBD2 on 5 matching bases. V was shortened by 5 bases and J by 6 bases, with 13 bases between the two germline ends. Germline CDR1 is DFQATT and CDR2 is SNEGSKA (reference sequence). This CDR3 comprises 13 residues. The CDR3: CSAGRPGAGELFF. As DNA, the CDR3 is TGCAGTGCTGGGCGCCCCGGGGCCGGGGAGCTGTTTTTT.

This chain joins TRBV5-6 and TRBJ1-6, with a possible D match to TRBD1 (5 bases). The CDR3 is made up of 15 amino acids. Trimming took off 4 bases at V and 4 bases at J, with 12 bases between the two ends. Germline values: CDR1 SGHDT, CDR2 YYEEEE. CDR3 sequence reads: CASSAGQIYNSPLHF. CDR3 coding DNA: TGTGCCAGCAGCGCCGGACAAATTTATAATTCACCCCTCCACTTT.

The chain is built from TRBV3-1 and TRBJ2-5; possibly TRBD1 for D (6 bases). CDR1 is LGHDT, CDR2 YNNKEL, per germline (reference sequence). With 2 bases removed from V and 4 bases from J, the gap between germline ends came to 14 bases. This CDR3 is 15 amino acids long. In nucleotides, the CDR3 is TGTGCCAGCAGCCAAAATCGGGCAGGGGCAGAGACCCAGTACTTC. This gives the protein CASSQNRAGAETQYF.

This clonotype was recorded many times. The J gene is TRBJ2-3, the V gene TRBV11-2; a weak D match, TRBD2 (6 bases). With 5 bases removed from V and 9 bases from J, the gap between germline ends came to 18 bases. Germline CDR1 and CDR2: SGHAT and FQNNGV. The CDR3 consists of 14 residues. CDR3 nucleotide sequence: TGTGCCAGCAGCCCGTATATGGGGGAGGCCACGCAGTATTTT. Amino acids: CASSPYMGEATQYF.

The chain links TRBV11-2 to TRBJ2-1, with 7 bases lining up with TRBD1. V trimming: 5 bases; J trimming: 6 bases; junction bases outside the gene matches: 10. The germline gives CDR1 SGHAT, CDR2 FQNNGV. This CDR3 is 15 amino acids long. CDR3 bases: TGTGCCAGCAGCCAACAGGGGCGCGGGCCCAATGAGCAGTTCTTC. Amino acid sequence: CASSQQGRGPNEQFF.

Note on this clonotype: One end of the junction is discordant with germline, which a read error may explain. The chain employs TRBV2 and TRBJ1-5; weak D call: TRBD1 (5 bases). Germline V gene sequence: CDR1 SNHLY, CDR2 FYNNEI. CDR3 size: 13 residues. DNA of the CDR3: TGTGTCAGCGGGGGATCCCGCAATCAGCCCCAGCATTTT. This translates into CVSGGSRNQPQHF.

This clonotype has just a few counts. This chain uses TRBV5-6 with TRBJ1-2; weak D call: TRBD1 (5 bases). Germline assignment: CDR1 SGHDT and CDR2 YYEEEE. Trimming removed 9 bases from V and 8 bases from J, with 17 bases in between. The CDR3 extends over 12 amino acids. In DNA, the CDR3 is TGTGCCACCTCACCCAGGGATAGCGGCTACACCTTC. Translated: CATSPRDSGYTF.

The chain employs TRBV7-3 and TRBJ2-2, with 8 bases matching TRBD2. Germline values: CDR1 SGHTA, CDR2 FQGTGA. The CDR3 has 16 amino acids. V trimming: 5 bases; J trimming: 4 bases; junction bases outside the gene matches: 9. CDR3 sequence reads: CASSRLAFPATGELFF. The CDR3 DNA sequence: TGTGCCAGCAGCCGACTAGCGTTCCCGGCCACCGGGGAGCTGTTTTTT.

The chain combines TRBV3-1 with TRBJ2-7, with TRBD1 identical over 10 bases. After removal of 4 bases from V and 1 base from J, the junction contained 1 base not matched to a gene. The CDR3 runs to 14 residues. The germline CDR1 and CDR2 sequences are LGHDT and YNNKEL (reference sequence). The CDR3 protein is CASSPGQGSYEQYF. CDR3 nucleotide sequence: TGTGCCAGCAGCCCGGGACAGGGGTCCTACGAGCAGTACTTC.

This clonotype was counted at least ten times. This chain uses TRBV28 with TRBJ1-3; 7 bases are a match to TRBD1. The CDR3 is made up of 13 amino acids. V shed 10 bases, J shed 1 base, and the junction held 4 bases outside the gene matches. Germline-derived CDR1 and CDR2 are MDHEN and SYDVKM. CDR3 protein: CATATGSGNTIYF. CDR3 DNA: TGTGCCACCGCGACAGGGTCTGGAAACACCATATATTTT.

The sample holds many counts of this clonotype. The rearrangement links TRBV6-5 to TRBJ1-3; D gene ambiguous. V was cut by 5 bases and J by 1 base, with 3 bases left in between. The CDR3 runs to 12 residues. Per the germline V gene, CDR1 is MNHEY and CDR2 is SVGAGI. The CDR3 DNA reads TGTGCCAGCAGTGCTTCTGGAAACACCATATATTTT. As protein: CASSASGNTIYF.

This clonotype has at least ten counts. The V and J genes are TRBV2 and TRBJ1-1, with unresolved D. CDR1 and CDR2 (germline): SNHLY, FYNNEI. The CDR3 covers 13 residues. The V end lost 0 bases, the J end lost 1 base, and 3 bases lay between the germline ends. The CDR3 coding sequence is TGTGCCAGCAGTGAAGCCCCGAACACTGAAGCTTTCTTT. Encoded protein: CASSEAPNTEAFF.

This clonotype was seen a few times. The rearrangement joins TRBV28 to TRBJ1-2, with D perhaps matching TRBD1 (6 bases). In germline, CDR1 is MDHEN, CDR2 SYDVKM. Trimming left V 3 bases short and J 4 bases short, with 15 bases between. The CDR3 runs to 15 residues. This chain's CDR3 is CASSFPTGTFYGYTF. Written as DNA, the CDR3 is TGTGCCAGCAGTTTCCCCACCGGGACATTCTATGGCTACACCTTC.

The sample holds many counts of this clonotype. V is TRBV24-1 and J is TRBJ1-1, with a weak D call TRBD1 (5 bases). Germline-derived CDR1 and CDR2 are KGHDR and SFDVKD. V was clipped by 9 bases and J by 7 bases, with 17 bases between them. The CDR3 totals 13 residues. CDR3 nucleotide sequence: TGTGCCACCCTGGACCCAGGAAGGGGTGAAGCTTTCTTT. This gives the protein CATLDPGRGEAFF.

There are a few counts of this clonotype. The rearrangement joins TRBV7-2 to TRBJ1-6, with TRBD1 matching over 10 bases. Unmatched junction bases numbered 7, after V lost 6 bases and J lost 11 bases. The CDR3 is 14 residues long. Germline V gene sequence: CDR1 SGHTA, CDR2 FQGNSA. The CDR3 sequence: CASSPDRGYTPLHF. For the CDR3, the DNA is TGTGCCAGCAGTCCGGACAGGGGGTATACACCCCTCCACTTT. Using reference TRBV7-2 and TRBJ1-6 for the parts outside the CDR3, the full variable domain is GAGVSQSPSNKVTEKGKDVELRCDPISGHTALYWYRQSLGQGLEFLIYFQGNSAPDKSGLPSDRFSAERTGGSVSTLTIQRTQQEDSAVYLCASSPDRGYTPLHFGNGTRLTVT.

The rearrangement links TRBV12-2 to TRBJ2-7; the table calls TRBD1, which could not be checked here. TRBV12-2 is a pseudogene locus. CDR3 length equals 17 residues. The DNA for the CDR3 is TGTGCAAGTCGCTTATTCCCCGACAGGGGAAAAGGTTACGAGCAGTACTTC. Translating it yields CASRLFPDRGKGYEQYF.

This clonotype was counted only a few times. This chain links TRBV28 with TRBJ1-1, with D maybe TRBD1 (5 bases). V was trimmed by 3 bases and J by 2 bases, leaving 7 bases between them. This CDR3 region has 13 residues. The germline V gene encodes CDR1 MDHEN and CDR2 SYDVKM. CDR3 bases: TGTGCCAGCAGTTTTGGGGACAACACTGAAGCTTTCTTT. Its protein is CASSFGDNTEAFF. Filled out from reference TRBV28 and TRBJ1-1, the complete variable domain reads DVKVTQSSRYLVKRTGEKVFLECVQDMDHENMFWYRQDPGLGLRLIYFSYDVKMKEKGDIPEGYSVSREKKERFSLILESASTNQTSMYLCASSFGDNTEAFFGQGTRLTVV.

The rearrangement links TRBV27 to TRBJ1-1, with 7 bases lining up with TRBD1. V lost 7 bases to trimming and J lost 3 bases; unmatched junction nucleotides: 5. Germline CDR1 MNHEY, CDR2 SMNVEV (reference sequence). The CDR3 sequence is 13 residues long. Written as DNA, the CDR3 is TGTGCCAGCAAACCTGACAGGGACACTGAAGCTTTCTTT. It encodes CASKPDRDTEAFF.

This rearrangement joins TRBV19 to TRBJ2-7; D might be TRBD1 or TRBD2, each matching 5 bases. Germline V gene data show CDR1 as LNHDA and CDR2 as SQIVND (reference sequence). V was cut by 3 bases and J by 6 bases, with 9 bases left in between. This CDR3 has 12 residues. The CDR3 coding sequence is TGTGCCAGTAGTATGGTTGGGGGCGAGCAGTACTTC. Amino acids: CASSMVGGEQYF.

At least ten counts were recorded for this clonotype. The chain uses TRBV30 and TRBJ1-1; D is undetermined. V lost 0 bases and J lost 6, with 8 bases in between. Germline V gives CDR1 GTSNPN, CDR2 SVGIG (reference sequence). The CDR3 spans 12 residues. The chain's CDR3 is CAWSVGSPEAFF. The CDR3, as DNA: TGTGCCTGGAGTGTAGGGTCCCCTGAAGCTTTCTTT.

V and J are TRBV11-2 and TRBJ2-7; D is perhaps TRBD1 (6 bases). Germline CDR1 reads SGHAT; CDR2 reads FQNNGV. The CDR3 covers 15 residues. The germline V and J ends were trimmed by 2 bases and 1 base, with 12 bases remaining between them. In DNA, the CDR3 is TGTGCCAGCAGCTTACTGGCAGGGGCGTCCTACGAGCAGTACTTC. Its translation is CASSLLAGASYEQYF.

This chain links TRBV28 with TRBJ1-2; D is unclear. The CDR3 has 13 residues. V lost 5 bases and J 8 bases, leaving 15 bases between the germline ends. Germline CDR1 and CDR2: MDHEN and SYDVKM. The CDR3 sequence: CASSPDPRSGYTF. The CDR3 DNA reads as TGTGCCAGCAGTCCAGACCCGAGATCGGGCTACACCTTC.

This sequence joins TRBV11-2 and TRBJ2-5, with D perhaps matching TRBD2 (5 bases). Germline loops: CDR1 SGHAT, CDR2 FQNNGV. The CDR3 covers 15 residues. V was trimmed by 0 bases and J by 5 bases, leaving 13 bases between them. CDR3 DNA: TGTGCCAGCAGCTTAGACGTTTCAGGAGGCGAGACCCAGTACTTC. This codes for CASSLDVSGGETQYF.

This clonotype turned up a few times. CDR3 nucleotide sequence: TGCAGCGTGAGTCAGGGGGCCGAGACCTTC. Translated: CSVSQGAETF. J is TRBJ1-2 and V is TRBV29-1; 8 bases align to TRBD1. Unmatched junction bases numbered 8, after V lost 6 bases and J lost 14 bases. CDR1 is SQVTM, CDR2 ANQGSEA, per germline. The CDR3 totals 10 residues.

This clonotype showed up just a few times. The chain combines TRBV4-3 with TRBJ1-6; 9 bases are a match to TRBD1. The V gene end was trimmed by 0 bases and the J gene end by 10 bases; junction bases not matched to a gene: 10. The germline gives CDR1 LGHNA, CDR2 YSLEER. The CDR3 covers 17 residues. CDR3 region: CASSQDLRRTGESPLHF. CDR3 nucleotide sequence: TGCGCCAGCAGCCAAGATCTTCGACGGACAGGGGAATCACCCCTCCACTTT.

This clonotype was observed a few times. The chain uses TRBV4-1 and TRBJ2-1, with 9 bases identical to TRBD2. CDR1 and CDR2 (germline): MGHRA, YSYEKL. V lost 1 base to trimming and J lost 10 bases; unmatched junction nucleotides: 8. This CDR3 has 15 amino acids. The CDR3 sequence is CASSQVSGGEQEQFF. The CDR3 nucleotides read TGCGCCAGCAGCCAAGTTAGCGGGGGTGAGCAAGAGCAGTTCTTC.

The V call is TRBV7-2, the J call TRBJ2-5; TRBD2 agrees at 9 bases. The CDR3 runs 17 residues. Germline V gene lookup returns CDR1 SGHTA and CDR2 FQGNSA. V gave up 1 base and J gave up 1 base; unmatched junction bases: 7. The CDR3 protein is CASSLGPPRGGQETQYF. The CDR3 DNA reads TGTGCCAGCAGCTTAGGGCCCCCGCGGGGGGGCCAAGAGACCCAGTACTTC.

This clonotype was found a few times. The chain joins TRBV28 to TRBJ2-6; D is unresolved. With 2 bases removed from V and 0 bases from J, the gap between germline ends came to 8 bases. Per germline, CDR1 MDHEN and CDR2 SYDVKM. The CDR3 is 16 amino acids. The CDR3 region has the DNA TGTGCCAGCAGTTTACCACACCGCTCTGGGGCCAACGTCCTGACTTTC. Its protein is CASSLPHRSGANVLTF.

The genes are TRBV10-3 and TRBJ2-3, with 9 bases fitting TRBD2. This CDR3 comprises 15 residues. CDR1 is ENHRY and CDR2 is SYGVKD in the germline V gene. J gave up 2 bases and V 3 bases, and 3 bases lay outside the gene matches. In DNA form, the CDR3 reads TGTGCCATCAGTGACCTAGCGGGGACCACAGATACGCAGTATTTT. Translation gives CAISDLAGTTDTQYF.